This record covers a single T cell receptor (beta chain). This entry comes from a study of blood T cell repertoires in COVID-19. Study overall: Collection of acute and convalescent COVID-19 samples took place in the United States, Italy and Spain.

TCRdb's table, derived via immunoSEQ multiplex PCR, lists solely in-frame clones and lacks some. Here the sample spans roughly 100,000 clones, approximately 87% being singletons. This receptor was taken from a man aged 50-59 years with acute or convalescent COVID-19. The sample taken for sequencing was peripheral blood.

The CDR3 loop is CASSESPPRNIQYF. As DNA, the CDR3 is TGTGCCAGCAGTGAGTCCCCTCCCCGAAACATTCAGTACTTC. The chain links TRBV6-1 to TRBJ2-4, with D hard to call. There are 14 residues in the CDR3. The V gene's germline CDR1 is MNHNS and CDR2 SASEGT. The V and J ends lost 3 bases and 6 bases respectively, with 12 bases between them.